This T cell receptor (beta chain) appears in the sequencing data of a study of T cell changes during pregnancy in multiple sclerosis. Germline CDR1 and CDR2: MNHEY and SMNVEV (reference sequence). Trimming cost V 5 bases and J 4 bases, with 15 bases left between them. The CDR3 contains 14 residues. The repertoire was sequenced with immunoSEQ multiplex PCR; TCRdb's copy has only in-frame clones and lacks some. The sample contains approximately 120,000 clones, around 95% of which appear only once. The sequence derives from a female donor with multiple sclerosis, enrolled in a pregnancy study. The chain employs TRBV27 and TRBJ2-7; D unresolved. Sample: peripheral blood, taken after pregnancy. Here the CDR3 reads CASSRSAQAYEQYF. In DNA form, the CDR3 reads TGTGCCAGCAGTAGGTCGGCCCAAGCGTACGAGCAGTACTTC.